This T cell receptor (beta chain) was observed in a study of OX40 agonist ivuxolimab in advanced cancers. About the study: Every 2 weeks, patients got intravenous ivuxolimab at one of six dose levels (0.01-10 mg/kg).

Concerning this clone: Its antigen is unidentified.

Points from the study as a whole: Averaging showed that CD8+ T cells had more expanded clones than CD4+ did.

Clones were sequenced by immunoSEQ multiplex PCR, and TCRdb holds only the in-frame ones, with some missing. The table shows tens of thousands of clones, with roughly nine tenths occurring only once. V dropped 4 bases and J dropped 4; count of bases not matched to a gene: 5. There are 14 residues in the CDR3. Germline CDR1 is LNHNV and CDR2 is YYDKDF (reference sequence). The sample in question was CD4+ or CD8+ T cells sorted from blood, obtained in a trial of the OX40 agonist ivuxolimab. V is TRBV15 and J is TRBJ2-7, with 9 bases aligning to TRBD1. The sequence was collected from an adult with an advanced solid tumor such as melanoma, head and neck, liver or kidney cancer. Here the CDR3 DNA reads TGTGCCACCAGCAAGGGGGGACAGGGTTACGAGCAGTACTTC. This gives the protein CATSKGGQGYEQYF.